This T cell receptor beta chain derives from a study of T cells after yellow fever vaccination (dated by TCRdb to between 2018 and 2021). Background on the whole study: Libraries from fractions with low cell numbers were prepared with the SMART-Seq v4 Ultra Low Input RNA kit. To track T-cell clones before and after primary and booster YFV17D yellow fever vaccination, bulk TCR alpha and beta repertoires were sequenced longitudinally. Two healthy male donors made up the cohort, one aged 18 to 29 years and the other aged 30 to 40 years. Blood was drawn at multiple timepoints before and after primary and secondary immunization, with bulk PBMC replicates and cell subsets isolated.

TCR cDNA was synthesized by 5'RACE template switching, through which a universal primer site and unique molecular identifiers were introduced. Priming of cDNA synthesis was performed from both the TCR alpha and TCR beta constant segments. Two PCR steps were used to amplify libraries, with sample barcodes and sequencing adapters being added in the second step. Sequencing of libraries was performed on Illumina HiSeq 2500 (2x100 bp) or NovaSeq (2x150 bp). In the authors' own workflow: MIGEC was used to demultiplex reads and collapse the reads into UMI consensus sequences, and MiXCR was used for V(D)J alignment. Clonotypes responding to the vaccine were identified with edgeR on replicate PBMC samples, with the criteria of FDR below 0.01 and a log2 fold change above 5 up to day 15. CD4 or CD8 identity was assigned to each bulk clonotype according to whether the clonotype was present at higher abundance in the sequenced CD4 repertoire or the sequenced CD8 repertoire. In-frame beta chains were kept once TCRdb had trimmed the public reads at Q25 with fastp and called clones with MiXCR. Rows are combined by CDR3 protein, so each entry shows the most common genes and DNA. The V and J calls come from TCRdb's annotation, not from the publication. The sample table records some 670,000 distinct CDR3 sequences; around an eighth of these occur just once. In total, the top ten clones hold more than 12% of the sample.

This sample's treatment or condition label indicates: live attenuated yellow fever vaccine strain. At each blood-draw timepoint, two biological replicates of bulk PBMCs were collected. A standard Ficoll-Paque protocol was used to isolate PBMCs from peripheral blood. RNA was extracted with TriZol from bulk PBMCs, CD4 and CD8 fractions, and dextramer-positive and dextramer-negative fractions. In the case of this clonotype: Its antigen specificity is not known. Nothing much larger sits one base from this clone, and base qualities are not available.

V was cut back by 2 bases and J by 2 bases, leaving a gap of 11 bases between them. The CDR3 numbers 15 residues from cysteine through phenylalanine. Just CDR3 DNA is preserved here, 45 bases in frame from base 1. CDR1 SGHRS and CDR2 YFSETQ are derived from the germline V gene. Overall study outcomes, separate from this receptor: The secondary T-cell response was weaker than the primary response but faster, peaking on day 5 instead of day 15. Only two donors were included in the study, so the extent to which the findings can be generalized is limited. A small share of clonotypes was detected in both CD4 and CD8 compartments, with the overlap likely arising from convergent recombination. After the booster, most of the clones that had expanded following primary vaccination were detected again (about 95% of CD4 and more than 85% of CD8), which suggests that memory was broadly maintained. Computational filtering was required because FACS-sorted repertoires could contain abundant contaminating clonotypes from the bulk population.

Recombination joined TRBV5-1 with TRBJ2-1, and the D gene may be TRBD2, 5 bases matching. This receptor was identified in a young man who received the YFV17D yellow fever vaccine. The input for sequencing was PBMCs, taken on the day of the yellow fever booster vaccination. The encoded CDR3 is CASSFRGDPYNEQFF. The bases read TGCGCCAGCAGCTTTCGGGGAGATCCCTACAATGAGCAGTTCTTC.